This T cell receptor beta chain was found in a study of blood T cell repertoires in COVID-19. Across the whole study: Italy, Spain and the United States were the sources of the convalescent and acute COVID-19 samples.

In the source study's methods: Estimated nucleated cell counts came from reference gene primer amplification. Only in-frame clones appear in the TCRdb table, and some are missing; sequencing was by immunoSEQ multiplex PCR. V, J and clone size are those of that table, while D and trimming were read from the DNA. The profile shows 280,000 or so clones, about 90% of them singletons. V lost 7 bases to trimming and J lost 7 bases; unmatched junction nucleotides: 7. The CDR3 contains 13 residues. Germline V gives CDR1 LNHDA, CDR2 SQIVND (reference sequence). This sequence originates from a woman younger than 30 with acute COVID-19. The sample was PBMCs or T cells enriched from blood (not recorded which). The chain is built from TRBV19 and TRBJ1-5; TRBD1 aligns across 7 bases. The CDR3 DNA follows: TGTGCCAGTACTATGGACAGGAGCCAGCCCCAGCATTTT. It yields the protein CASTMDRSQPQHF.